These T cell receptor beta chains were read from a single sample in a study of radiotherapy plus CTLA-4 blockade in lung cancer. Sequenced by immunoSEQ multiplex PCR; TCRdb stores in-frame clones only, minus some. The data contain 50,000 to 65,000 clones, 77% of them seen just once; the ten biggest clones take up over 2%. The sequencing here drew on peripheral blood, taken from a patient treated with radiotherapy plus ipilimumab. The source is a human donor with non-small cell lung cancer whose response to radiotherapy plus ipilimumab could not be evaluated. Both conserved end residues are trimmed from each CDR3.

TRBV28	TRBJ1-3	ASSILPLDRGQTTIY
TRBV5-1	TRBJ2-7	ASSLGTGGFYEQY
TRBV7-9	TRBJ1-2	ASSNPGTGNYGYT
TRBV28	TRBJ1-6	ASRYTNSPLH
TRBV5-4	TRBJ1-1	ASSAGTGVGTEAF
TRBV7-2	TRBJ2-7	ASSPEKGLAGGDYEQY
TRBV6-5	TRBJ1-2	ASSTWTDSNYGYT
TRBV18	TRBJ2-3	ASSPTSGSTDTQY
TRBV28	TRBJ1-4	ASRGDRGTTNEKLF
TRBV5-1	TRBJ1-4	ASSPWGTVDEKLF
TRBV5-6	TRBJ1-1	ASSLMGQGGGGTEAF
TRBV7-3	TRBJ2-3	ASSSLAGVTTDTQY
TRBV15	TRBJ2-2	ATSRVRVNTGELF
TRBV6-1	TRBJ2-7	AILEPGQGASEQY
TRBV5-4	TRBJ2-2	ASSIGLTGELF
TRBV5-4	TRBJ2-3	ASSLGSGGTDTQY
TRBV29-1	TRBJ1-6	SVRTDYNSPLH
TRBV7-3	TRBJ2-1	ASSFQGVNEQF
TRBV10-1	TRBJ1-5	ASIKGGDQPQH
TRBV28	TRBJ2-5	ASSPRTSKRGRVRETQY
TRBV28	TRBJ1-2	ASSLRQAFYGYT
TRBV18	TRBJ1-1	ASSPAGQGGGEAF
TRBV4-3	TRBJ2-1	ASSQSASAGGRNEQF
TRBV19	TRBJ2-3	ASSIEPFSDTQY
TRBV29-1	TRBJ2-7	SASAAGGAGGGEY
TRBV29-1	TRBJ2-5	SVELLAGGREAQY
TRBV7-2	TRBJ2-4	ASSLSLTGHANIQY
TRBV18	TRBJ1-1	ASARDRATEAF
TRBV4-2	TRBJ1-1	ASSQDNRLNTEAF
TRBV6-5	TRBJ1-5	ASSHGPGDQPQH
TRBV9	TRBJ2-1	ASSPTLAGGRSEQF
TRBV6-7	TRBJ2-2	ASSYSSRARGSTGELF
TRBV28	TRBJ1-5	ASSIGGDSNQPQH
TRBV20-1	TRBJ2-5	SAYLAETQY
TRBV7-2	TRBJ2-5	ASSFGRGGRETQY
TRBV7-2	TRBJ2-2	ASSLVRGFYTGELF
TRBV5-1	TRBJ1-6	ASSLAGGRVNSPLH
TRBV30	TRBJ2-5	AWSRGIMLEQY
TRBV5-6	TRBJ1-2	ASRGTGSGYT
TRBV30	TRBJ2-6	AWSVGFSGANVLT
TRBV7-3	TRBJ1-1	ASRLGGNTEAF
TRBV28	TRBJ1-6	ASSFSLTGGPVYNSPLH
TRBV9	TRBJ2-3	ASSVGSPDTQY
TRBV7-3	TRBJ2-1	ASSSTTGVNEQF
TRBV28	TRBJ2-7	ASSLFPGQGYEQY
TRBV7-2	TRBJ1-5	ASSLDSGLNQPQH
TRBV5-4	TRBJ2-5	ASSPSIAPEETQY
TRBV5-1	TRBJ2-3	ASSPGLAGLTDTQY
TRBV6-4	TRBJ2-7	ASSSEREKDFPEQY
TRBV18	TRBJ2-5	ASSPPVSGETQY
TRBV9	TRBJ1-3	ASSVVGHSSGNTIY
TRBV6-1	TRBJ1-5	ASSDPGGYQPQH
TRBV7-2	TRBJ2-7	ASSPRVGGGYEQY